A single sample gave rise to the 25 T cell receptor beta chains below, sequenced in a study of blood T cell repertoires in COVID-19. Generated by immunoSEQ multiplex PCR, the TCRdb table keeps only in-frame clones and is missing some. The sample yields some 120,000 clones, 77% seen once. Input material: peripheral blood. These receptors were taken from a man older than 75 with acute or convalescent COVID-19.

This clone was seen a handful of times. This chain connects TRBV6-2 or TRBV6-3 to TRBJ1-5, with 7 bases that match TRBD1. Trimming at V came to 5 bases and at J to 2 bases, leaving 12 bases not matched to a gene. The CDR3 is 17 amino acids. CDR1 is MNHEY, CDR2 SVGEGT, per germline. CDR3 in amino acids: CASSQRPQGTRNQPQHF. The DNA for the CDR3 is TGTGCCAGCAGTCAACGTCCACAGGGGACGCGCAATCAGCCCCAGCATTTT.

DNA of the CDR3: TGTGCCAGCAGTAGGGGTGGTGGGCCCGCCGACACCGGGGAGCTGTTTTTT. It encodes CASSRGGGPADTGELFF. V usage is TRBV9 and J usage is TRBJ2-2; maybe TRBD1 (5 bases). V was trimmed by 5 bases and J by 3 bases, leaving 20 bases between them. CDR1 and CDR2 from the germline V gene are SGDLS and YYNGEE. CDR3 length: 17 residues.

This clone was seen just once. The chain couples TRBV11-2 to TRBJ1-1; no clear D. Germline V lookup: CDR1 SGHAT, CDR2 FQNNGV. CDR3 length: 17 amino acids. V was shortened by 2 bases and J by 1 base, with 17 bases between the two germline ends. CDR3 residues: CASSLSLVKEPNTEAFF. CDR3 nucleotides: TGTGCCAGCAGCTTAAGCCTCGTTAAAGAGCCGAACACTGAAGCTTTCTTT.

V gene TRBV2 combines with J gene TRBJ2-7; 7 bases are shared with TRBD1. The CDR3 contains 13 residues. Per the germline V gene, CDR1 is SNHLY and CDR2 is FYNNEI. The J segment lost 2 bases and the V segment lost 6 bases, leaving 4 bases of the junction unmatched. The CDR3 spells CASSQGTAYEQYF. The CDR3 DNA sequence: TGTGCCAGCAGCCAGGGGACAGCCTACGAGCAGTACTTC.

CDR3 bases: TGTGCCAGCAGCTTACAGGGTGGTCGGTCACCCCTCCACTTT. Amino acids: CASSLQGGRSPLHF. The chain combines TRBV7-8 with TRBJ1-6; D may be TRBD1 (5 bases). CDR1 is SGHVS and CDR2 is FQNEAQ in the germline V gene. CDR3 length: 14 amino acids. The V end lost 2 bases, the J end lost 10 bases, and 12 bases lay between the germline ends.

V usage is TRBV19 and J usage is TRBJ2-1, with D perhaps TRBD2 (5 bases). The V gene's germline CDR1 is LNHDA and CDR2 SQIVND (reference sequence). The CDR3 has 12 residues. Between the trimmed V and J ends, which lost 1 base and 7 bases, there was a span of 5 bases. The CDR3 reads CASSIGRNEQFF. The CDR3 DNA sequence: TGTGCCAGTAGTATAGGGAGGAATGAGCAGTTCTTC.

This clone appeared many times. The rearrangement uses TRBV21-1 and TRBJ1-6; TRBD1 is taken as the D call from the table, unchecked against the DNA. TRBV21-1 is a pseudogene locus. The CDR3 has 16 residues. CDR3 protein: CASSTPRIAYNSPLHF. CDR3 DNA sequence: TGTGCCAGCAGCACCCCCAGGATTGCCTATAATTCACCCCTCCACTTT.

The rearrangement joins TRBV2 to TRBJ2-1; D is perhaps TRBD2 (5 bases). The CDR3 covers 14 residues. From germline, CDR1 is SNHLY and CDR2 FYNNEI. V was clipped by 6 bases and J by 6 bases, with 15 bases between them. The CDR3 reads CASRVPWETNEQFF. As DNA, the CDR3 is TGTGCCAGCAGGGTACCTTGGGAGACCAATGAGCAGTTCTTC.

CDR3 coding DNA: TGTGCCAGCACCCTGCGGGGTTACGAGCAGTACTTC. This sequence encodes CASTLRGYEQYF. The chain is built from TRBV2 and TRBJ2-7, with D perhaps matching TRBD2 (6 bases). The CDR3 spans 12 residues. V was cut by 7 bases and J by 4 bases, with 11 bases left in between. Looked up from germline, CDR1 is SNHLY and CDR2 is FYNNEI. The full variable domain, completed using reference TRBV2 and TRBJ2-7, is EPEVTQTPSHQVTQMGQEVILRCVPISNHLYFYWYRQILGQKVEFLVSFYNNEISEKSEIFDDQFSVERPDGSNFTLKIRSTKLEDSAMYFCASTLRGYEQYFGPGTRLTVT.

For the CDR3, the DNA is TGTGCCAGCAGCTGGACAGTGAACACCGGGGAGCTGTTTTTT. As protein: CASSWTVNTGELFF. The chain employs TRBV11-2 and TRBJ2-2, with TRBD1 as a possible D gene (6 bases). This CDR3 is built from 14 residues. V lost 4 bases and J 1 base, leaving 7 bases between the germline ends. Germline assignment: CDR1 SGHAT and CDR2 FQNNGV. The full variable domain, its missing parts supplied by reference TRBV11-2 and TRBJ2-2, is EAGVAQSPRYKIIEKRQSVAFWCNPISGHATLYWYQQILGQGPKLLIQFQNNGVVDDSQLPKDRFSAERLKGVDSTLKIQPAKLEDSAVYLCASSWTVNTGELFFGEGSRLTVL.

Notes on this clone: The CDR3 carries no conserved terminal phenylalanine or tryptophan, so it likely arises from a read error. The DNA is left out, because the CDR3 cannot be placed on it with certainty; the CDR3 is given as TCRdb lists it. The rearrangement uses TRBV4-3 and TRBJ2-7; the D call in the table, TRBD1, was not verified against the DNA. The germline V gene has CDR1 LGHNA and CDR2 YSLEER. The CDR3 region is 10 residues in length, termini included. CDR3: CASSQGGRHL.

The chain joins TRBV5-5 to TRBJ2-5, with TRBD2 as a possible D gene (5 bases). The CDR3 spans 17 residues. V dropped 0 bases and J dropped 2 bases, with 17 bases sitting between them. Germline CDR1 and CDR2: SGHKS and YYEKEE (reference sequence). CDR3 DNA: TGTGCCAGCAGCTTGGTTTCTGGCGGACTGACACAAGAGACCCAGTACTTC. It specifies CASSLVSGGLTQETQYF.

The chain employs TRBV6-5 and TRBJ2-7, with 10 positions matching TRBD1. The germline CDR1 and CDR2 sequences are MNHEY and SVGAGI. V shed 4 bases and J 1 base; nucleotides not matched to a gene: 1. This CDR3 is 14 amino acids long. CDR3 residues: CASSWTGGSYEQYF. The CDR3 nucleotides read TGTGCCAGCAGTTGGACAGGGGGGTCCTACGAGCAGTACTTC.

V is TRBV19 and J is TRBJ1-5; no reliable D call. The CDR3 length is 15 residues. Trimming stripped 0 bases from V and 7 bases from J, with 13 bases between. In germline, CDR1 is LNHDA, CDR2 SQIVND (reference sequence). The CDR3 reads CASSIDSGRNQPQHF. Written as DNA, the CDR3 is TGTGCCAGTAGTATAGACAGCGGTAGGAACCAGCCCCAGCATTTT.

The V call is TRBV7-2, the J call TRBJ2-7; 8 bases fit TRBD2. V shed 1 base and J 0 bases; nucleotides not matched to a gene: 5. This CDR3 contains 16 residues. CDR1 SGHTA and CDR2 FQGNSA come from the germline V gene. The CDR3 reads CASSLDGGGYSYEQYF. CDR3 DNA sequence: TGTGCCAGCAGCTTAGATGGCGGGGGGTACTCCTACGAGCAGTACTTC.

DNA for the CDR3: TGCGCCAGCAGCCAAGATCTGGCAGGGGGAGTCCGCTACGAGCAGTACTTC. It is translated as CASSQDLAGGVRYEQYF. The J gene is TRBJ2-7, the V gene TRBV4-3; 7 bases match TRBD1. CDR1 and CDR2 from the germline V gene are LGHNA and YSLEER. The CDR3 covers 17 residues. The ends lost 0 bases at V and 3 bases at J; junction bases unmatched: 11.

This clone was counted only a few times. CDR3 sequence: CASSPPRLDSYKYEQYF. The CDR3 bases are TGTGCCAGCAGTCCCCCCCGTTTGGACAGTTATAAGTACGAGCAGTACTTC. The V call is TRBV7-9, the J call TRBJ2-7; possibly TRBD1 for D (6 bases). CDR1 is SEHNR and CDR2 is FQNEAQ in the germline V gene (reference sequence). V lost 6 bases to trimming and J lost 4 bases, with 25 bases between them. The CDR3 spans 17 residues. Combining the CDR3 with reference TRBV7-9 and TRBJ2-7 gives the whole variable domain DTGVSQNPRHKITKRGQNVTFRCDPISEHNRLYWYRQTLGQGPEFLTYFQNEAQLEKSRLLSDRFSAERPKGSFSTLEIQRTEQGDSAMYLCASSPPRLDSYKYEQYFGPGTRLTVT.

The chain uses TRBV24-1 and TRBJ1-2; 9 bases map to TRBD1. Germline CDR1 is KGHDR and CDR2 is SFDVKD. V lost 2 bases and J lost 8; bases outside the gene matches: 11. The CDR3 spans 16 residues. The CDR3 loop reads CATSDSTTGGTGGYTF. The CDR3 DNA is TGTGCCACCAGTGATTCGACCACGGGAGGGACAGGGGGCTACACCTTC.

The rearrangement links TRBV7-9 to TRBJ1-6; D is ambiguous. V lost 6 bases and J 5 bases, leaving 14 bases between the germline ends. This CDR3 spans 15 amino acids. Looked up from germline, CDR1 is SEHNR and CDR2 is FQNEAQ (reference sequence). For the CDR3, the DNA is TGTGCCAGCAGTTTTAGAGCGGGGAATAATTCACCCCTCCACTTT. Translating gives CASSFRAGNNSPLHF.

The rearrangement joins TRBV13 to TRBJ2-7; 7 bases match TRBD1. The CDR3 runs to 15 residues. Germline CDR1 PRHDT, CDR2 FYEKMQ (reference sequence). The trim removed 5 bases at V and 0 bases at J, leaving 7 bases unmatched. This CDR3 is CASSPRAGGSYEQYF. CDR3 DNA sequence: TGTGCCAGCAGCCCCCGGGCAGGGGGCTCCTACGAGCAGTACTTC.

This rearrangement joins TRBV12-5 to TRBJ2-2, with 7 positions matching TRBD2. CDR1 and CDR2 from the germline V gene are LGHNT and FRNRAP. This CDR3 has 15 residues. V dropped 4 bases and J dropped 0; count of bases not matched to a gene: 2. The CDR3 loop is CASGSGLANTGELFF. The DNA for the CDR3 is TGTGCTAGTGGTTCTGGACTAGCGAACACCGGGGAGCTGTTTTTT.

V gene TRBV20-1 combines with J gene TRBJ1-2; D remains unclear. With 3 bases removed from V and 8 bases from J, the gap between germline ends came to 10 bases. The CDR3 totals 11 residues. Germline CDR1 is DFQATT and CDR2 is SNEGSKA (reference sequence). CDR3 region: CSARVPAGYTF. As DNA, the CDR3 is TGCAGTGCTAGGGTTCCCGCGGGCTACACCTTC.

The chain links TRBV9 to TRBJ2-2, with D possibly matching TRBD1 (5 bases). The germline V and J ends were trimmed by 6 bases and 0 bases, with 15 bases remaining between them. CDR1 and CDR2 from the germline V gene are SGDLS and YYNGEE. The CDR3 is 16 residues long. CDR3 region: CASTQGQGSNTGELFF. CDR3 coding DNA: TGTGCCAGCACTCAAGGGCAGGGCTCGAACACCGGGGAGCTGTTTTTT. The full variable domain, with the rest looked up from reference TRBV9 and TRBJ2-2, is DSGVTQTPKHLITATGQRVTLRCSPRSGDLSVYWYQQSLDQGLQFLIQYYNGEERAKGNILERFSAQQFPDLHSELNLSSLELGDSALYFCASTQGQGSNTGELFFGEGSRLTVL.

V and J are TRBV7-3 and TRBJ2-3; 12 nucleotides match TRBD2. The CDR3 is made up of 16 amino acids. Germline assignment: CDR1 SGHTA and CDR2 FQGTGA. The V and J ends lost 1 base and 4 bases, in that order; junction bases with no gene match: 3. The DNA of the CDR3 is TGTGCCAGCAGCTTAATGACTAGCGGGGGCGCAGATACGCAGTATTTT. This gives the protein CASSLMTSGGADTQYF. Looking up the rest from reference TRBV7-3 and TRBJ2-3 gives the full variable domain: GAGVSQTPSNKVTEKGKYVELRCDPISGHTALYWYRQSLGQGPEFLIYFQGTGAADDSGLPNDRFFAVRPEGSVSTLKIQRTERGDSAVYLCASSLMTSGGADTQYFGPGTRLTVL.

The chain combines TRBV11-2 with TRBJ1-1; D gene unclear. Germline CDR1 is SGHAT and CDR2 is FQNNGV. The CDR3 is 11 amino acids. Trimming took 1 base from V and 9 from J, leaving 6 bases between them. CDR3: CASSLGLKAFF. For the CDR3, the DNA is TGTGCCAGCAGCTTAGGTTTAAAAGCTTTCTTT.